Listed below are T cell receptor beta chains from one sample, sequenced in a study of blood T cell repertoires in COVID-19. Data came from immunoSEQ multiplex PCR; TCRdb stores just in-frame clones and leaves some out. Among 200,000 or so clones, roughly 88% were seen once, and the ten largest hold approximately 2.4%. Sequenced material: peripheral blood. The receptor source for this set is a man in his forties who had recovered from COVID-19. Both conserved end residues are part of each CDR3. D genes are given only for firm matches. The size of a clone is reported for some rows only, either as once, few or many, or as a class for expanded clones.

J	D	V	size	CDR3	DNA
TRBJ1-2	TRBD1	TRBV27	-	CASSRLDRGGYTF	TGTGCCAGCAGCCGATTGGACAGGGGTGGCTACACCTTC
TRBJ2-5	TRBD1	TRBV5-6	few	CASSFLTGKETQYF	TGTGCCAGCAGCTTCCTGACAGGGAAAGAGACCCAGTACTTC
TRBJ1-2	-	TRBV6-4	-	CASSSRGDNYGYTF	TGTGCCAGCAGTTCCCGGGGGGATAACTATGGCTACACCTTC
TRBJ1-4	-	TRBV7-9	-	CASSSSDLNLNEKLFF	TGTGCCAGCAGCTCTAGCGACCTCAACCTTAATGAAAAACTGTTTTTT
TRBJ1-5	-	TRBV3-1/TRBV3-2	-	CASSQDLVQPQHF	TGTGCCAGCAGCCAAGATTTAGTCCAGCCCCAGCATTTT
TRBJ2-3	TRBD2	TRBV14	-	CASSRPGLAGGPSF	TGTGCCAGCAGCCGACCGGGACTAGCGGGAGGGCCGAGTTTT
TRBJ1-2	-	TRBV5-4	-	CASSTAGAWDGYTF	TGTGCCAGCAGCACCGCAGGGGCTTGGGATGGCTACACCTTC
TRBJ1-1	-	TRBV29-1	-	CSVRQLNTEAFF	TGCAGCGTTCGACAGTTGAACACTGAAGCTTTCTTT
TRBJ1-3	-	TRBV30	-	CAWRMPRRMMAIYF	TGTGCCTGGAGAATGCCGAGGAGAATGATGGCCATATATTTT
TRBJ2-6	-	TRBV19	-	CASSRGRINSGANVLTF	TGTGCCAGTAGTAGAGGGAGGATCAACTCTGGGGCCAACGTCCTGACTTTC
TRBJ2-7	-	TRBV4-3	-	CASSQQTTANYEQYF	TGCGCCAGCAGCCAACAGACTACTGCGAACTACGAGCAGTACTTC
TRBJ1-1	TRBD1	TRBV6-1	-	CASSETGGNTEAFF	TGTGCCAGCAGTGAGACAGGGGGGAACACTGAAGCTTTCTTT
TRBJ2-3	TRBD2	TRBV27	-	CASSLSRLAGGRTDTQYF	TGTGCCAGCAGTTTATCAAGACTAGCGGGAGGCCGAACAGATACGCAGTATTTT
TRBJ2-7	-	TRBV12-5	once	CACARSYEQYF	TGTGCTTGCGCTCGATCCTACGAGCAGTACTTC
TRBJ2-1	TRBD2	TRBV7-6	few	CASSLVSGPYNEQFF	TGTGCCAGCAGCTTAGTTAGCGGGCCGTACAATGAGCAGTTCTTC
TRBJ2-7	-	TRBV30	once	CAWSEGTGDWGYYEQYF	TGTGCCTGGAGTGAGGGTACGGGGGACTGGGGATACTACGAGCAGTACTTC
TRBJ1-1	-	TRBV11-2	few	CASSHGGSLNTEAFF	TGTGCCAGCAGCCACGGGGGGAGCTTGAACACTGAAGCTTTCTTT
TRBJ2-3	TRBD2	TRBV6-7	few	CASSYYSETSGTDTQYF	TGTGCCAGCAGTTACTATTCTGAGACTAGCGGCACAGATACGCAGTATTTT
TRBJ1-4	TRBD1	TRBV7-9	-	CASSLGRGLFEKLFF	TGTGCCAGCAGCTTAGGAAGGGGGCTGTTTGAAAAACTGTTTTTT
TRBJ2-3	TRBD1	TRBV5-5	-	CASSLFNRGPDTQYF	TGTGCCAGCAGCTTGTTTAACAGGGGGCCAGATACGCAGTATTTT
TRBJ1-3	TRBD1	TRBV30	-	CAWTTKQGAPGNTIYF	TGTGCCTGGACCACAAAACAGGGGGCGCCTGGAAACACCATATATTTT
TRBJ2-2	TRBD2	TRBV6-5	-	CASSSGLRGELFF	TGTGCCAGCAGTTCGGGACTAAGGGGGGAGCTGTTTTTT
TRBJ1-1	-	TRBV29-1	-	CSVDPGGTEAFF	TGCAGCGTTGATCCGGGGGGGACTGAAGCTTTCTTT
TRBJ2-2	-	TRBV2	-	CAGRGGGYTGELFF	TGTGCCGGCAGAGGCGGGGGCTACACCGGGGAGCTGTTTTTT
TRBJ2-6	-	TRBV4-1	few	CASSVSGQGFNSGANVLTF	TGCGCCAGCAGCGTAAGTGGGCAGGGGTTTAACTCTGGGGCCAACGTCCTGACTTTC
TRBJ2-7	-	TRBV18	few	CASSPPSGLNEQYF	TGTGCCAGCTCACCACCTTCAGGGTTGAACGAGCAGTACTTC
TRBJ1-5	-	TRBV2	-	CASSGGVGQPQHF	TGTGCCAGCAGTGGCGGGGTAGGGCAGCCCCAGCATTTT
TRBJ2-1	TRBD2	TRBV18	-	CASSPSTSGGAAEQFF	TGTGCCAGCTCACCGTCGACTAGCGGGGGGGCAGCCGAGCAGTTCTTC
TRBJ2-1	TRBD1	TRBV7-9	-	CASSLTGVNEQFF	TGTGCCAGCAGCTTGACAGGGGTCAATGAGCAGTTCTTC
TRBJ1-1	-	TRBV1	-	CTSRRERGAFF	TGCACCAGCAGACGGGAGAGGGGAGCTTTCTTT
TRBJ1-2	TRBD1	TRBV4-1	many	CASSRDRGYGYTF	TGCGCCAGCAGCCGGGACAGGGGGTATGGCTACACCTTC
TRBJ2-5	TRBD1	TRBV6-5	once	CASSPVTRQGETQYF	TGTGCCAGCAGTCCAGTGACACGACAGGGAGAGACCCAGTACTTC
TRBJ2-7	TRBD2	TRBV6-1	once	CASSEVALAGGYEQYF	TGTGCCAGCAGTGAAGTGGCTCTAGCGGGGGGTTACGAGCAGTACTTC
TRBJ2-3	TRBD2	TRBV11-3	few	CASSHAGGGTDTQYF	TGTGCCAGCAGCCACGCGGGGGGGGGCACAGATACGCAGTATTTT
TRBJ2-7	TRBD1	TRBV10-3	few	CAISESRDRAGEQYF	TGTGCCATCAGTGAGTCAAGAGACAGGGCCGGCGAGCAGTACTTC
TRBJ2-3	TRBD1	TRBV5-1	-	CASTSTGSSTDTQYF	TGCGCCAGCACCTCGACAGGGTCAAGCACAGATACGCAGTATTTT
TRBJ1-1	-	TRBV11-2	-	CASSSPGTRAEAFF	TGTGCCAGCAGCTCGCCGGGGACTCGTGCAGAAGCTTTCTTT
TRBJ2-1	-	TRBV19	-	CASSIGRGAYNEQFF	TGTGCCAGTAGTATCGGGAGAGGGGCTTACAATGAGCAGTTCTTC
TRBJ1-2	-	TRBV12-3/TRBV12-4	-	CASSYRRNYGYTF	TGTGCCAGCAGCTACAGACGGAACTATGGCTACACCTTC
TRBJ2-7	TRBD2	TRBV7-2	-	CASSLVASGGVYEQYF	TGTGCCAGCAGCTTAGTGGCCAGCGGGGGGGTCTACGAGCAGTACTTC
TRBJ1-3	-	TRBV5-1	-	CASSLEHSGNTIYF	TGCGCCAGCAGCTTGGAGCACTCTGGAAACACCATATATTTT
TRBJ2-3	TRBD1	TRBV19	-	CASSTRTGVGPDTQYF	TGTGCCAGTAGTACACGGACAGGTGTGGGCCCAGATACGCAGTATTTT
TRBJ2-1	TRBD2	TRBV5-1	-	CASSLATSGGLEEQFF	TGCGCCAGCAGCTTGGCCACTAGCGGGGGACTTGAGGAGCAGTTCTTC
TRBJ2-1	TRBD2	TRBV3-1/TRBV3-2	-	CASSQGTSGGATYNEQFF	TGTGCCAGCAGCCAAGGGACTAGCGGGGGGGCCACGTACAATGAGCAGTTCTTC
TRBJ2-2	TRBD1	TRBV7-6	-	CASSRQGAKTGELFF	TGTGCCAGCAGCCGACAGGGGGCGAAGACCGGGGAGCTGTTTTTT
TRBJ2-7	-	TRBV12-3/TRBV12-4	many	CASSFGLVYEQYF	TGTGCCAGCAGTTTTGGTCTAGTCTACGAGCAGTACTTC
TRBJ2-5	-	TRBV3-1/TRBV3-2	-	CASSQVSGAQETQYF	TGTGCCAGCAGCCAAGTCTCAGGGGCCCAAGAGACCCAGTACTTC
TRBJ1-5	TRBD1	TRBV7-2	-	CASSTHGDRPNQPQHF	TGTGCCAGCAGTACTCACGGGGACAGACCCAATCAGCCCCAGCATTTT
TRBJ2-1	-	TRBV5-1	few	CASAPGYNEQFF	TGCGCCAGCGCACCGGGCTACAATGAGCAGTTCTTC
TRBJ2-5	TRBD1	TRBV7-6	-	CASSLTGAGETQYF	TGTGCCAGCAGTTTAACAGGGGCTGGGGAGACCCAGTACTTC
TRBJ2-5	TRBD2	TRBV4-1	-	CASSQGLAGGETQYF	TGCGCCAGCAGCCAAGGGCTAGCGGGAGGGGAGACCCAGTACTTC
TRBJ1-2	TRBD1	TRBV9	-	CASGGQEFYGYTF	TGTGCCAGCGGGGGACAGGAGTTCTATGGCTACACCTTC
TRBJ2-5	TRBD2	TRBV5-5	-	CASSLSLAEETQYF	TGTGCCAGCAGCTTGTCGCTAGCGGAAGAGACCCAGTACTTC
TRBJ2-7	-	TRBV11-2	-	CASSLDRQRIYEQYF	TGTGCCAGCAGCTTAGATCGTCAGCGGATCTACGAGCAGTACTTC
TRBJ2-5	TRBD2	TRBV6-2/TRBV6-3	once	CASSYSKSGGLRGQTQYF	TGTGCCAGCAGTTACTCGAAAAGCGGGGGACTTCGGGGGCAGACCCAGTACTTC
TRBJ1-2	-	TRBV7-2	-	CASSGLSGRGGYTF	TGTGCCAGCAGTGGGTTATCGGGGAGGGGTGGCTACACCTTC
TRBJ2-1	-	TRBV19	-	CASSTDYGSYNEQFF	TGTGCCAGTAGTACCGACTATGGCTCCTACAATGAGCAGTTCTTC
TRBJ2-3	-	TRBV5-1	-	CASSSMTTSVDTQYF	TGCGCCAGCAGCTCTATGACAACCTCAGTTGATACGCAGTATTTT
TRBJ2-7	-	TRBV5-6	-	CASSYQGYEQYF	TGTGCCAGCAGCTACCAGGGCTACGAGCAGTACTTC
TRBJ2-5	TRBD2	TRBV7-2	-	CASSLAGEGQETQYF	TGTGCCAGCAGCTTAGCGGGGGAGGGACAAGAGACCCAGTACTTC